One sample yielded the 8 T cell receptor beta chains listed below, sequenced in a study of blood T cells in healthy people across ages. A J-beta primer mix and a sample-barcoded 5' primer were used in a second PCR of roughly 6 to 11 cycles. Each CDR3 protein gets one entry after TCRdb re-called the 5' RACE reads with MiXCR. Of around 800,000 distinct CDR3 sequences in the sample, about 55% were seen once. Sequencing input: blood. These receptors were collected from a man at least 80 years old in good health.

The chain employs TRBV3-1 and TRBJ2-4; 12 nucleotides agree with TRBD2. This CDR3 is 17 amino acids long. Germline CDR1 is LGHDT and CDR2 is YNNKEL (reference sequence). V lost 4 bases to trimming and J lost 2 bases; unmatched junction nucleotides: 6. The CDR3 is CASSPSTSGSSKNIQYF. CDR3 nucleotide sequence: TGTGCCAGCAGCCCATCGACTAGCGGGAGTTCCAAAAACATTCAGTACTTC.

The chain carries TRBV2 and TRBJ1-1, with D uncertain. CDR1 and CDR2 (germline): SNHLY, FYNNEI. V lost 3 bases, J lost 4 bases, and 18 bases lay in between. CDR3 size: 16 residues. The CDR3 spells CASSDIKAFVPTEAFF. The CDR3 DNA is TGTGCCAGCAGTGATATCAAGGCCTTCGTTCCCACTGAAGCTTTCTTT.

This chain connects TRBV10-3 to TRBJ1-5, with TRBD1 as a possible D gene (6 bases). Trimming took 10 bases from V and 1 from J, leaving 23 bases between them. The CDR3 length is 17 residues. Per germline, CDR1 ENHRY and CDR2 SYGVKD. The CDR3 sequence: CATSSRVLQGSNQPQHF. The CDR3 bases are TGTGCCACGAGCTCGCGGGTACTTCAGGGGAGCAATCAGCCCCAGCATTTT.

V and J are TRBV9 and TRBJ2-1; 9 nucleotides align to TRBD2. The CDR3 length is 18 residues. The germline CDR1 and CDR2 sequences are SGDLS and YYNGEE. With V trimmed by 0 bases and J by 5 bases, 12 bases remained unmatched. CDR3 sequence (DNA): TGTGCCAGCAGCGTAGCGGCTAGCGGGGCTCGCGGGGACAATGAGCAGTTCTTC. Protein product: CASSVAASGARGDNEQFF. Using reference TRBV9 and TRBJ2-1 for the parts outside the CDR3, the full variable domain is DSGVTQTPKHLITATGQRVTLRCSPRSGDLSVYWYQQSLDQGLQFLIQYYNGEERAKGNILERFSAQQFPDLHSELNLSSLELGDSALYFCASSVAASGARGDNEQFFGPGTRLTVL.

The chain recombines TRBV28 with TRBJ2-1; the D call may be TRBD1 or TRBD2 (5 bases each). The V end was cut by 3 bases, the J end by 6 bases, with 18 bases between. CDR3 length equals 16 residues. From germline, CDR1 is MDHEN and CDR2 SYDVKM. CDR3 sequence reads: CASSLAGAAARNEQFF. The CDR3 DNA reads TGTGCCAGCAGTTTGGCCGGGGCAGCTGCCCGCAATGAGCAGTTCTTC. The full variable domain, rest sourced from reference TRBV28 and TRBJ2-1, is DVKVTQSSRYLVKRTGEKVFLECVQDMDHENMFWYRQDPGLGLRLIYFSYDVKMKEKGDIPEGYSVSREKKERFSLILESASTNQTSMYLCASSLAGAAARNEQFFGPGTRLTVL.

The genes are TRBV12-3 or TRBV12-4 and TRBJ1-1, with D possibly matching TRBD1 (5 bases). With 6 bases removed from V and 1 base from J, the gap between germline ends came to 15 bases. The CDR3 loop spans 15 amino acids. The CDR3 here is CASSPGRLRNTEAFF. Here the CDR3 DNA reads TGTGCCAGCAGCCCGGGACGGTTAAGGAACACTGAAGCTTTCTTT.

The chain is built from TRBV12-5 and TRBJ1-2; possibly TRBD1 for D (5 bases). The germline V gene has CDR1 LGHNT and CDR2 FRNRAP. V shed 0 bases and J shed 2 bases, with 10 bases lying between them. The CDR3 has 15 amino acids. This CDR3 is CASGLVQPGNYGYTF. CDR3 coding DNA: TGTGCTAGTGGTTTGGTACAGCCAGGGAACTATGGCTACACCTTC.

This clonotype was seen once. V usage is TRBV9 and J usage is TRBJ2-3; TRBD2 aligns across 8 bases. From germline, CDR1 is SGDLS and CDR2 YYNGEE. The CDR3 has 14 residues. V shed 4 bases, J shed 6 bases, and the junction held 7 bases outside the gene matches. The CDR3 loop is CASSTVPGGDTQYF. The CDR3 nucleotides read TGTGCCAGCAGCACTGTTCCGGGGGGGGATACGCAGTATTTT.